The text below deals with one T cell receptor (beta chain). This sample is part of a study of blood T cell repertoires in COVID-19. Study summary: Samples taken during acute and convalescent COVID-19 were collected in the United States, Italy and Spain. T cells, B-cell-depleted T cells, or PBMCs provided the cDNA or gDNA that served as material.

Authors' methods: From reference gene primer amplification, estimates of nucleated cell counts were derived. TCRdb keeps only in-frame clones here, not all; method: immunoSEQ multiplex PCR. V, J and clone size were drawn from that table, and D and trimming were deduced from the DNA. The table shows about 290,000 clones, with 75% to 90% occurring only once. Trimming cost V 2 bases and J 5 bases, with 14 bases left between them. The CDR3 is made up of 14 amino acids. From germline, CDR1 is SGHRS and CDR2 YFSETQ. The sequencing input was peripheral blood. The rearrangement joins TRBV5-1 to TRBJ2-7; tentatively, D is TRBD2 (5 bases). The clonotype comes from a woman in her 40s who had recovered from COVID-19. The CDR3 reads CASSFGVSTNEQYF. In nucleotides, the CDR3 is TGCGCCAGCAGCTTCGGGGTATCCACCAACGAGCAGTACTTC.